This TCR beta chain stems from a study of regulatory T cells in long-lasting Graves disease listed by TCRdb under 2021. About the investigation overall: Antithyroid drugs had been taken for less than 3 months by newly diagnosed Graves' disease patients. The study was conducted in China and was registered as a clinical trial. Peripheral blood TCR sequencing and RNA sequencing compared persistent Graves' disease patients with newly diagnosed Graves' disease patients. A total of some 35 samples underwent TCR sequencing, from about 13 patients with persistent Graves' disease and approximately 20 patients with newly diagnosed Graves' disease. Study-wide conclusions, independent of this receptor: More public clonotypes were shared among persistent patients (under 3,000) than among newly diagnosed patients (roughly 960). Only the TCR beta chain was sequenced and analyzed. Compared with newly diagnosed patients, persistent Graves' disease patients had lower TCR Shannon entropy and fewer highly expanded clones, which suggests clonal expansion. The study examined only peripheral blood because the primary lesion, thyroid tissue, could not be accessed. The small sample size was acknowledged by the authors as a limitation that may reduce accuracy. Persistent disease showed preferential use of TRBV28, TRBJ1-2 and TRBJ2-5, whereas newly diagnosed disease favored TRBV20-1 and TRBJ2-1.

Based on the germline V gene (reference sequence), the CDR1 and CDR2 sequences are MNHEY and SMNVEV. Including cysteine and phenylalanine, the CDR3 has 16 amino acids. Solely the CDR3 DNA is kept, with 48 bases framed from the first base. Trimming accounts for 5 bases at V and 2 bases at J, while the number of junction bases matched to no gene is 2. In the paper's terms, the time point label means: newly diagnosed GD, antithyroid drugs for less than 3 months. RNA was extracted from PBMCs in TRIzol for both TCR sequencing and RNA sequencing. Graves' disease was diagnosed according to American Thyroid Association guidelines. The patients came from an endocrinology department in Xi'an, China. From each patient, about 9.7 milliliters of peripheral blood was collected into an EDTA anticoagulant tube. PBMCs were isolated by Ficoll Paque Plus density gradient separation without further T cell sorting. RNA quality was checked with an Agilent 2100 Bioanalyzer and agarose gel, and concentration with a NanoDrop 2000.

This clonotype has more than one count but fewer than ten. Its antigen remains undetermined. No base quality values were provided; no much bigger clone lies one nucleotide off. Libraries were prepared through multiplex PCR. Sequencing instrument: Illumina HiSeq 4000. To build TCR beta libraries, CDR3 regions were amplified by Arm-PCR using iRepertoire HTBI primers. Before sequencing, the PCR products underwent gel purification. Per the source publication's procedure: Across samples, 60 to 75 TRBV and 15 or so TRBJ segments were identified and used for gene usage analysis of CDR3 amino acid clonotypes. COPE and FqMerger were used to merge the filtered high-quality paired reads into contigs. BLAST was used to align contigs to IMGT TRBV, TRBD and TRBJ reference genes, and CDR3 was defined according to IMGT. Any clonotype with a frequency above 0.1% was counted as a highly expanded clone. Shannon entropy served as the measure of repertoire diversity, while the Gini coefficient captured V-J evenness. A clonotype found in more than one individual was treated as public. TCRdb applied fastp at Q25 and MiXCR to the public reads, then kept only in-frame beta chains. Under each unique CDR3 protein, matching rows form one entry showing the most common genes and DNA. TCRdb, not the authors, supplied the V and J calls. This sample has 350,000 to 500,000 distinct CDR3 sequences in its table, and 15% to 20% of those were observed once. The ten largest clones take up less than 30% of the sample.

The sample was also reused in another study, on T cells in Graves' hyperthyroidism and ophthalmopathy. The second study, in turn, reports: A patient counted as having stable Graves' hyperthyroidism if no progression to ophthalmopathy occurred over 18 months of follow-up. The hyperthyroidism patients were between 18 and 65 years old and newly diagnosed, with a disease duration of less than 2 months. Patients with uncontrolled infections, other autoimmune diseases, pregnancy or lactation were excluded. Clinical symptoms, serum thyroxine and TRAb, thyroid ultrasound, and orbital computed tomography formed the basis for the diagnoses. The first round of RT-PCR for the TCR CDR3 was performed with the HTBI primer set and the Qiagen OneStep RT-PCR kit. Most expanded thyroid clonotypes (frequency above 0.001) were also detected in blood, suggesting blood repertoires may reflect thyroid immune responses. A 13 V-J signature model separated ophthalmopathy from stable hyperthyroidism, with 87.88% sensitivity and 81.08% specificity in cross-validation and 80%/75% in testing. During validation, the model predicted progression to ophthalmopathy a median of around 7 months ahead of onset, with 60% to 71% sensitivity and more than 72% specificity. TCR V-J signatures able to tell the groups apart were searched for in a discovery cohort of about a hundred patients, of whom around 42 had Graves' ophthalmopathy and 57 had stable Graves' hyperthyroidism. Whether ophthalmopathy could be predicted prospectively was tested in an independent validation cohort made up of about 18 hyperthyroidism patients plus 17 patients who later progressed to ophthalmopathy. The 100 or so discovery patients were randomly split 7:3 into training and test sets. In addition, the study compared T-cell repertoires in thyroid tissue and in blood from roughly 6 Graves' hyperthyroidism patients. After sampling, hyperthyroidism patients received methimazole starting at 30 mg daily, and ophthalmopathy patients received high-dose intravenous methylprednisolone. A second multiplex PCR round built the libraries, followed by size selection and purification. Sequencing of the libraries was done on an Illumina HiSeq2000 using paired-end 100 bp reads. SOAPnuke was used to process the raw data, with reads discarded if the reads contained adapters or uncalled bases, had a mean Phred below 15, or lacked an exact constant-primer or identifier match. High-quality paired reads were merged with COPE v1.2.5, and unique nucleotide sequences were defined as clonotypes. Clonotypes were aligned to IMGT TRBV, TRBD and TRBJ reference segments using MiTCR v1.1. Analysis was restricted to V-J combinations with a frequency above 0.0001, which covered over 98% of repertoires. The TCS score was defined as the ratio of F50 (clonal expansion) to E x V (chaos), calculated using BLOSUM62-based TCRdist between CDR3 peptides within each V-J. Welch's t-statistics and random forest reduced around 520 V-J features to some 14, which were used in a naive Bayes classifier (R e1071). Sample size was not statistically predetermined, and blinding of investigators to group allocation was not performed. According to the paper, TCR Vbeta CDR3 sequencing was carried out on over 130 peripheral blood samples, which came from 40 to 45 ophthalmopathy, around 75 hyperthyroidism and approximately 17 progressor patients.

This clonotype originated in a woman aged 18-35 years with Graves disease. Donor details come from another sample of the same person, matched by shared clones. Recombination joined TRBV27 with TRBJ2-1, with 14 central nucleotides matching TRBD2. Sequenced material: peripheral blood mononuclear cells (PBMCs), taken at new diagnosis, from a patient treated with antithyroid drugs. CDR3 protein: CASSMGLAGAYNEQFF. The DNA reads as follows: TGTGCCAGCAGTATGGGACTAGCGGGAGCCTACAATGAGCAGTTCTTC.